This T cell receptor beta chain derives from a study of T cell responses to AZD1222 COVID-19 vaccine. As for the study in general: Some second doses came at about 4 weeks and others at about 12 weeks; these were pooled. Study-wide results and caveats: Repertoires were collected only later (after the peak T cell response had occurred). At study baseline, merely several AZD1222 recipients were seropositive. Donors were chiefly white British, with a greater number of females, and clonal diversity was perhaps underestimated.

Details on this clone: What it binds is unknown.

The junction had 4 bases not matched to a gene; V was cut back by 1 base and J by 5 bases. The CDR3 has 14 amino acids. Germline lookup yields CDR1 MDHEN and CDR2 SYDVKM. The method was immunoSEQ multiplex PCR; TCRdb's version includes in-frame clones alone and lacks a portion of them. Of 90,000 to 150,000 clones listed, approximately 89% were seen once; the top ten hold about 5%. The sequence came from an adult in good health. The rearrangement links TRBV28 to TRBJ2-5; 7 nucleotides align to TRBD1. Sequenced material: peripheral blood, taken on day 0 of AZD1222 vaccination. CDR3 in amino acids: CASSLYQGVETQYF. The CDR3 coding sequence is TGTGCCAGCAGTTTATATCAGGGGGTGGAGACCCAGTACTTC.